Following are 14 T cell receptor beta chains from one sample sequenced in a study of blood T cell repertoires in COVID-19 (dated by TCRdb to 2018 to 2020). Library method: the immunoSEQ multiplex PCR assay. This immuneACCESS table, as held by TCRdb, lists in-frame sequences with V and J called but not all clones. Of the missing ones, under half trace to an unresolved V gene in checked studies; the others have no known cause. A total of about 68,000 clones appear in this sample, 87% of them only once. Roughly 6.5% of the sample is taken by the ten largest. Sequences were obtained from peripheral blood. The receptors were sampled from a man between 45 and 60 years old with active COVID-19.

In this sample, this clone turned up a few times. The J gene is TRBJ1-1, the V gene TRBV4-3; D gene uncertain. Germline V gene sequence: CDR1 LGHNA, CDR2 YSLEER. The CDR3 is made up of 16 amino acids. Trimming took off 3 bases at V and 0 bases at J, with 14 bases between the two ends. The CDR3 reads CASSQHNPRMNTEAFF. DNA of the CDR3: TGCGCCAGCAGCCAGCACAACCCGCGGATGAACACTGAAGCTTTCTTT.

The V and J genes are TRBV4-3 and TRBJ1-4, with TRBD1 matching over 10 bases. This CDR3 region has 15 residues. CDR1 LGHNA and CDR2 YSLEER come from the germline V gene. The J segment lost 8 bases and the V segment lost 0 bases, leaving 3 bases of the junction unmatched. The CDR3 nucleotides read TGCGCCAGCAGCCAAGAGGAGACAGGGGGCGAAAAACTGTTTTTT. This codes for CASSQEETGGEKLFF.

This chain joins TRBV11-2 and TRBJ2-3; TRBD2 aligns across 8 bases. The CDR3 consists of 14 residues. Germline lookup yields CDR1 SGHAT and CDR2 FQNNGV. V lost 8 bases to trimming and J lost 2 bases; unmatched junction nucleotides: 6. CDR3 coding DNA: TGTGCCAGCGCAACTAGCGGCGACACAGATACGCAGTATTTT. This encodes CASATSGDTDTQYF.

The gene calls are TRBV5-6 and TRBJ1-1; 9 bases are a match to TRBD1. CDR3 length: 15 amino acids. Trimming cost V 2 bases and J 5 bases; bases outside gene matches: 7. The germline CDR1 and CDR2 sequences are SGHDT and YYEEEE. CDR3 coding DNA: TGTGCCAGCAGCTTAAACAGGGGGCTAAAAACTGAAGCTTTCTTT. Translation gives CASSLNRGLKTEAFF. The full variable domain, its missing parts supplied by reference TRBV5-6 and TRBJ1-1, is DAGVTQSPTHLIKTRGQQVTLRCSPKSGHDTVSWYQQALGQGPQFIFQYYEEEERQRGNFPDRFSGHQFPNYSSELNVNALLLGDSALYLCASSLNRGLKTEAFFGQGTRLTVV.

V and J are TRBV29-1 and TRBJ1-4; D uncertain. The CDR3 extends over 11 amino acids. V lost 5 bases and J 8 bases, leaving 9 bases between the germline ends. CDR1 and CDR2 from the germline V gene are SQVTM and ANQGSEA. CDR3 residues: CSVFAGEKLFF. The CDR3 DNA reads TGCAGCGTTTTTGCGGGGGAAAAACTGTTTTTT.

The chain couples TRBV27 to TRBJ1-1; 7 bases match TRBD1. V lost 4 bases to trimming and J lost 0 bases; unmatched junction nucleotides: 2. CDR1 MNHEY and CDR2 SMNVEV come from the germline V gene (reference sequence). CDR3 length equals 14 residues. DNA of the CDR3: TGTGCCAGCAGTTCGGGACAGATGAACACTGAAGCTTTCTTT. Protein sequence: CASSSGQMNTEAFF.

This clone was counted a single time. The chain has TRBV18 and TRBJ2-2, with D unresolved. The V gene lost 3 bases and the J gene lost 6 bases, with 8 bases spanning the gap. Germline CDR1 KGHSH, CDR2 LQKENI. CDR3 length: 13 residues. In nucleotides, the CDR3 is TGTGCCAGCTCACCCGACAATGCCGGGGAGCTGTTTTTT. Translation gives CASSPDNAGELFF.

The chain combines TRBV3-1 (or the pseudogene TRBV3-2) with TRBJ2-1, with TRBD2 matching over 11 bases. The V segment lost 4 bases and the J segment 1 base; nucleotides outside the gene matches: 0. This CDR3 region has 15 residues. The V gene's germline CDR1 is LGHDT and CDR2 YNNKEL (reference sequence). CDR3: CASSLAGGSYNEQFF. The CDR3 region has the DNA TGTGCCAGCAGCCTAGCGGGGGGGTCCTACAATGAGCAGTTCTTC.

The chain employs TRBV6-2 or TRBV6-3 and TRBJ2-1; 12 nucleotides agree with TRBD2. The junction had 7 bases not matched to a gene; V was cut back by 6 bases and J by 7 bases. Germline assignment: CDR1 MNHEY and CDR2 SVGEGT. CDR3 length: 15 amino acids. The chain's CDR3 is CASSPSGRGPNEQFF. The CDR3 DNA follows: TGTGCCAGCAGCCCTAGCGGGAGGGGTCCTAATGAGCAGTTCTTC.

The J gene is TRBJ2-3, the V gene TRBV4-2; 9 nucleotides agree with TRBD2. V dropped 1 base and J dropped 5; count of bases not matched to a gene: 10. Germline V CDR1 and CDR2: LGHNA, YNFKEQ. This CDR3 comprises 17 residues. CDR3 in DNA: TGTGCCAGCAGCCAAGCCGGACCGGGACTAGCTGGAGATACGCAGTATTTT. Protein product: CASSQAGPGLAGDTQYF.

The rearrangement uses TRBV7-9 and TRBJ2-3, with 7 positions matching TRBD2. The CDR3 extends over 14 amino acids. The germline V gene has CDR1 SEHNR and CDR2 FQNEAQ (reference sequence). The trim removed 10 bases at V and 5 bases at J, leaving 12 bases unmatched. CDR3 region: CAIYLGEGGDTQYF. CDR3 coding DNA: TGTGCCATCTACCTAGGGGAGGGAGGAGATACGCAGTATTTT. Full variable domain (outside the CDR3, taken from reference TRBV7-9 and TRBJ2-3): DTGVSQNPRHKITKRGQNVTFRCDPISEHNRLYWYRQTLGQGPEFLTYFQNEAQLEKSRLLSDRFSAERPKGSFSTLEIQRTEQGDSAMYLCAIYLGEGGDTQYFGPGTRLTVL.

V is TRBV18 and J is TRBJ1-1; TRBD1 agrees at 7 bases. The CDR3 is made up of 16 amino acids. Germline lookup yields CDR1 KGHSH and CDR2 LQKENI. The ends lost 3 bases at V and 6 bases at J; junction bases unmatched: 13. This CDR3 reads CASSPGPGTARPEAFF. The CDR3 DNA reads TGTGCCAGCTCACCCGGACCCGGGACAGCGCGACCTGAAGCTTTCTTT.

The chain carries TRBV7-3 and TRBJ2-2; D unclear. The CDR3 spans 14 residues. Per the germline V gene, CDR1 is SGHTA and CDR2 is FQGTGA. The V gene lost 2 bases and the J gene lost 6 bases, with 10 bases spanning the gap. In DNA form, the CDR3 reads TGTGCCAGCAGCTTATCCCCGACACCCGGGGAGCTGTTTTTT. Translating it yields CASSLSPTPGELFF.

DNA of the CDR3: TGTGCCTGGAGTGACCCCCCGCGGGTGGATGAGCAGTTCTTC. It is translated as CAWSDPPRVDEQFF. The gene calls are TRBV30 and TRBJ2-1, with a possible D match to TRBD2 (5 bases). CDR3 size: 14 residues. Trimming removed 1 base from V and 8 bases from J, with 15 bases in between. From germline, CDR1 is GTSNPN and CDR2 SVGIG (reference sequence). Variable domain in full (rest from reference TRBV30 and TRBJ2-1): SQTIHQWPATLVQPVGSPLSLECTVEGTSNPNLYWYRQAAGRGLQLLFYSVGIGQISSEVPQNLSASRPQDRQFILSSKKLLLSDSGFYLCAWSDPPRVDEQFFGPGTRLTVL.